There are a few counts of the clone carrying this T cell receptor beta chain. This specimen comes from a study of blood T cell repertoires in COVID-19. Study-wide context: Specimens from acute and convalescent COVID-19 originated in the United States, Italy and Spain.

V was pared by 3 bases and J by 3 bases, with 14 bases between. This CDR3 comprises 15 residues. The V gene's germline CDR1 is LNHDA and CDR2 SQIVND (reference sequence). The method was immunoSEQ multiplex PCR; TCRdb's version includes in-frame clones alone and lacks a portion of them. In the table there are just over 650,000 clones, about 90% of which are singletons. The material sequenced was peripheral blood. The receptor comes from a woman under 30 with acute or convalescent COVID-19. The rearrangement joins TRBV19 to TRBJ1-2; D is possibly TRBD1 (5 bases). The chain's CDR3 is CASSMGRWLDYGYTF. DNA of the CDR3: TGTGCCAGTAGTATGGGGCGGTGGTTGGACTATGGCTACACCTTC. Looking up the rest from reference TRBV19 and TRBJ1-2 gives the full variable domain: DGGITQSPKYLFRKEGQNVTLSCEQNLNHDAMYWYRQDPGQGLRLIYYSQIVNDFQKGDIAEGYSVSREKKESFPLTVTSAQKNPTAFYLCASSMGRWLDYGYTFGSGTRLTVV.